These 30 T cell receptor beta chains were all obtained from the same sample, sequenced in a study of human T cells and chemical hapten exposure. TCRdb reanalysed the RACE reads using MiXCR and keeps one entry per CDR3 protein. The table shows about 98,000 distinct CDR3 sequences, with less than 14% occurring only once. Regarding time point: pre-sensitization, week 0. The sample's treatment: therapeutic diphenylcyclopropenone sensitization with weekly scalp DPC. Material: whole blood, obtained in connection with sensitization to the hapten diphenylcyclopropenone (DPC). The source is a woman aged 60-70 years with alopecia areata. Some clones in this sample may be carry-over from other donors' samples.

This clonotype showed up many times. The chain joins TRBV5-1 to TRBJ1-1, with a weak D call TRBD1 (5 bases). V was pared by 0 bases and J by 8 bases, with 11 bases between. There are 13 residues in the CDR3. CDR1 and CDR2 (germline): SGHRS, YFSETQ. CDR3 residues: CASSLDAGVEAFF. As DNA, the CDR3 is TGCGCCAGCAGCTTGGACGCGGGGGTAGAAGCTTTCTTT.

This rearrangement joins TRBV5-1 to TRBJ2-7; no clear D. The CDR3 is 14 residues long. Germline CDR1 is SGHRS and CDR2 is YFSETQ. Trimming took off 0 bases at V and 2 bases at J, with 9 bases between the two ends. This CDR3 reads CASSLDARTYEQYF. The DNA for the CDR3 is TGCGCCAGCAGCTTGGATGCCAGGACCTACGAGCAGTACTTC.

This clonotype was counted at least ten times. The chain recombines TRBV7-3 with TRBJ2-1, with a tentative D call TRBD2 (5 bases). The germline V gene encodes CDR1 SGHTA and CDR2 FQGTGA. This CDR3 comprises 16 residues. V lost 5 bases and J 8 bases, leaving 22 bases between the germline ends. The CDR3 DNA sequence: TGTGCCAGCAGCCCGAGGGTAGGCACTACAAGCGATGAGCAGTTCTTC. It yields the protein CASSPRVGTTSDEQFF.

This clonotype was observed at least ten times. The chain carries TRBV29-1 and TRBJ2-3; D call uncertain. Germline loops: CDR1 SQVTM, CDR2 ANQGSEA. The CDR3 extends over 11 amino acids. The V and J ends lost 8 bases and 12 bases respectively, with 18 bases between them. DNA of the CDR3: TGCAGCATTAGGACGGTCCTTTCTCAGTATTTT. It encodes CSIRTVLSQYF.

V usage is TRBV27 and J usage is TRBJ1-2; D is perhaps TRBD1 (5 bases). Germline assignment: CDR1 MNHEY and CDR2 SMNVEV (reference sequence). Trimming took 4 bases from V and 0 from J, leaving 12 bases between them. The CDR3 consists of 15 residues. CDR3 DNA sequence: TGTGCCAGCAGTTGGGGCAGGTCGGCTAACTATGGCTACACCTTC. Amino acids: CASSWGRSANYGYTF.

The gene calls are TRBV9 and TRBJ1-6; D is ambiguous. CDR1 and CDR2 (germline): SGDLS, YYNGEE. CDR3 size: 14 residues. Trimming pared 4 bases from V and 10 bases from J, leaving 15 bases between. CDR3 in amino acids: CASSTLTGGSPLHF. CDR3 nucleotides: TGTGCCAGCAGCACTCTGACTGGAGGATCACCCCTCCACTTT.

The V call is TRBV11-3, the J call TRBJ2-1, with D possibly TRBD2 on 6 matching bases. The V end lost 1 base, the J end lost 7 bases, and 8 bases lay between the germline ends. The V gene's germline CDR1 is SGHNT and CDR2 YENEEA. The CDR3 runs to 13 residues. The CDR3 DNA is TGTGCCAGCAGCTTAGCGGGGGTGAATGAGCAGTTCTTC. As protein: CASSLAGVNEQFF.

The chain links TRBV30 to TRBJ1-5; 9 nucleotides match TRBD1. The CDR3 consists of 16 residues. V shed 1 base, J shed 0 bases, and the junction held 4 bases outside the gene matches. Germline V gene sequence: CDR1 GTSNPN, CDR2 SVGIG (reference sequence). CDR3 nucleotides: TGTGCCTGGAGTGCCCTGACAGGGGGTAGCAATCAGCCCCAGCATTTT. Encoded protein: CAWSALTGGSNQPQHF. Complete variable domain (other parts from reference TRBV30 and TRBJ1-5): SQTIHQWPATLVQPVGSPLSLECTVEGTSNPNLYWYRQAAGRGLQLLFYSVGIGQISSEVPQNLSASRPQDRQFILSSKKLLLSDSGFYLCAWSALTGGSNQPQHFGDGTRLSIL.

This clonotype was counted between two and nine times. J is TRBJ1-6 and V is TRBV6-2 or TRBV6-3; TRBD1 matches 7 bases. CDR1 is MNHEY, CDR2 SVGEGT, per germline. This CDR3 has 17 residues. J lost 0 bases, V lost 6 bases, and 8 bases had no gene match. The CDR3 loop is CASSSRQGSSYNSPLHF. CDR3 DNA sequence: TGTGCCAGCAGCTCCCGACAGGGCAGCTCCTATAATTCACCCCTCCACTTT.

This clonotype was found many times. The chain links TRBV9 to TRBJ1-2; 7 bases are shared with TRBD1. The ends lost 0 bases at V and 0 bases at J; junction bases unmatched: 2. Germline V CDR1 and CDR2: SGDLS, YYNGEE. The CDR3 is 15 amino acids. The CDR3 sequence is CASSVAGTANYGYTF. CDR3 bases: TGTGCCAGCAGCGTAGCTGGGACAGCTAACTATGGCTACACCTTC.

In this sample, this clonotype turned up a few times. This chain joins TRBV20-1 and TRBJ2-4; D not certain. Germline values: CDR1 DFQATT, CDR2 SNEGSKA (reference sequence). Trimming pared 1 base from V and 6 bases from J, leaving 19 bases between. The CDR3 spans 16 residues. DNA of the CDR3: TGCAGTGCTAGAGGTGGTGCGTTCGGAGCAATAAACATTCAGTACTTC. Its translation: CSARGGAFGAINIQYF.

In this sample, this clonotype turned up a few times. The J gene is TRBJ1-3, the V gene TRBV29-1; 9 bases agree with TRBD1. After removal of 6 bases from V and 8 bases from J, the junction contained 5 bases not matched to a gene. This CDR3 is 12 amino acids long. Germline V gene lookup returns CDR1 SQVTM and CDR2 ANQGSEA. The CDR3 sequence: CSVGQGGDTIYF. CDR3 bases: TGCAGCGTGGGACAGGGCGGAGACACCATATATTTT.

This clonotype was counted at least ten times. The CDR3: CASSGVIRNYEQYF. The CDR3 nucleotides read TGTGCCAGCAGTGGCGTCATCAGGAACTACGAGCAGTACTTC. The chain has TRBV2 and TRBJ2-7; D remains unclear. Germline lookup yields CDR1 SNHLY and CDR2 FYNNEI. The CDR3 is 14 amino acids. Trimming took off 4 bases at V and 3 bases at J, with 13 bases between the two ends.

This clonotype appeared many times. The gene calls are TRBV5-4 and TRBJ2-1; no clear D gene. Trimming took off 5 bases at V and 6 bases at J, with 6 bases between the two ends. The CDR3 length is 11 residues. Germline V gene lookup returns CDR1 SGHNT and CDR2 YYREEE (reference sequence). The CDR3: CASRHGNEQFF. CDR3 coding DNA: TGTGCCAGCAGACATGGCAATGAGCAGTTCTTC.

A few counts support this clonotype. The V and J genes are TRBV28 and TRBJ1-5, with D perhaps matching TRBD1 (6 bases). This CDR3 contains 15 residues. Germline CDR1 is MDHEN and CDR2 is SYDVKM. With 5 bases removed from V and 6 bases from J, the gap between germline ends came to 17 bases. CDR3 region: CASSLTTGLAQPQHF. Here the CDR3 DNA reads TGTGCCAGCAGTCTAACGACAGGTTTAGCTCAGCCCCAGCATTTT.

The chain links TRBV30 to TRBJ1-2, with 8 bases matching TRBD1. In germline, CDR1 is GTSNPN, CDR2 SVGIG (reference sequence). The trim removed 3 bases at V and 6 bases at J, leaving 9 bases unmatched. The CDR3 is 14 residues long. The chain's CDR3 is CAWSRDRGGHGYTF. As DNA, the CDR3 is TGTGCCTGGAGCCGAGACAGGGGAGGCCATGGCTACACCTTC. The whole variable domain, filled in from reference TRBV30 and TRBJ1-2, reads SQTIHQWPATLVQPVGSPLSLECTVEGTSNPNLYWYRQAAGRGLQLLFYSVGIGQISSEVPQNLSASRPQDRQFILSSKKLLLSDSGFYLCAWSRDRGGHGYTFGSGTRLTVV.

The genes are TRBV11-1 and TRBJ2-1; the match to TRBD2 covers 14 bases. This CDR3 is 15 amino acids long. The trim removed 5 bases at V and 6 bases at J, leaving 3 bases unmatched. Germline CDR1 reads SGHAT; CDR2 reads FQDESV (reference sequence). CDR3 sequence (DNA): TGTGCCAGCAGCCGGACTAGCGGGGGGCTCAATGAGCAGTTCTTC. Encoded protein: CASSRTSGGLNEQFF.

The sample holds many counts of this clonotype. The J gene is TRBJ1-2, the V gene TRBV7-9, with a possible D match to TRBD1 (5 bases). Germline V gives CDR1 SEHNR, CDR2 FQNEAQ (reference sequence). V was clipped by 3 bases and J by 4 bases, with 9 bases between them. The CDR3 is 13 amino acids. CDR3 coding DNA: TGTGCCAGCAGCTTGGGGCCGGGCTATGGCTACACCTTC. Protein product: CASSLGPGYGYTF.

This clonotype occurred many times. The chain joins TRBV7-9 to TRBJ1-4; 8 bases agree with TRBD1. The length of the CDR3 is 15 residues. Germline-derived CDR1 and CDR2 are SEHNR and FQNEAQ (reference sequence). The V segment lost 6 bases and the J segment 7 bases; nucleotides outside the gene matches: 10. CDR3 in amino acids: CASRRQGQGGEKLFF. The DNA of the CDR3 is TGTGCCAGCAGGCGACAAGGACAGGGAGGTGAAAAACTGTTTTTT. Filled out from reference TRBV7-9 and TRBJ1-4, the complete variable domain reads DTGVSQNPRHKITKRGQNVTFRCDPISEHNRLYWYRQTLGQGPEFLTYFQNEAQLEKSRLLSDRFSAERPKGSFSTLEIQRTEQGDSAMYLCASRRQGQGGEKLFFGSGTQLSVL.

This clonotype was detected only a few times. The chain joins TRBV3-1 to TRBJ2-3, with D perhaps assigned TRBD1 or TRBD2 (5 bases each). The length of the CDR3 is 13 residues. Per germline, CDR1 LGHDT and CDR2 YNNKEL (reference sequence). Trimming pared 4 bases from V and 6 bases from J, leaving 11 bases between. The CDR3 nucleotides are TGTGCCAGCAGCCCCTCGGGGACCGATACGCAGTATTTT. It codes for CASSPSGTDTQYF.

This clonotype was seen only a few times. The gene calls are TRBV18 and TRBJ2-7; D is perhaps TRBD1 (7 bases). Germline CDR1 KGHSH, CDR2 LQKENI. The CDR3 is 15 residues long. V was shortened by 2 bases and J by 0 bases, with 11 bases between the two germline ends. CDR3 loop: CASSPSQGGSYEQYF. CDR3 DNA sequence: TGTGCCAGCTCACCATCGCAGGGGGGCTCCTACGAGCAGTACTTC.

CDR3: CASSTSGGSSSYNEQFF. DNA for the CDR3: TGCGCCAGCAGTACTAGCGGGGGGTCTAGCTCCTACAATGAGCAGTTCTTC. V usage is TRBV5-1 and J usage is TRBJ2-1; 12 positions agree with TRBD2. Germline CDR1 is SGHRS and CDR2 is YFSETQ. V gave up 5 bases and J gave up 0 bases; unmatched junction bases: 6. The CDR3 spans 17 residues.

This clonotype was seen a handful of times. V gene TRBV5-1 combines with J gene TRBJ1-5; D is unresolved. CDR3 size: 14 residues. The germline V and J ends were trimmed by 1 base and 6 bases, with 11 bases remaining between them. Germline assignment: CDR1 SGHRS and CDR2 YFSETQ. The CDR3 DNA reads TGCGCCAGCAGCTTGAGCCCCGGGAGTCAGCCCCAGCATTTT. Protein product: CASSLSPGSQPQHF.

This clonotype showed up many times. This chain links TRBV4-2 with TRBJ2-3; TRBD2 might be the D (5 bases). Germline values: CDR1 LGHNA, CDR2 YNFKEQ. V shed 4 bases and J shed 1 base, with 18 bases lying between them. This CDR3 contains 17 residues. CDR3 nucleotide sequence: TGTGCCAGCAGCCTCGAGCGGACCCCTTCGGGCACAGATACGCAGTATTTT. The encoded protein is CASSLERTPSGTDTQYF.

The table lists this clonotype with many counts. The chain combines TRBV20-1 with TRBJ1-6; D unclear. The ends were cut back, 3 bases at V and 0 bases at J, with 9 bases in the middle. The CDR3 totals 15 residues. The germline V gene has CDR1 DFQATT and CDR2 SNEGSKA (reference sequence). CDR3 coding DNA: TGCAGTGCTAGCCTCCAGAGCTCCTATAATTCACCCCTCCACTTT. Amino acid sequence: CSASLQSSYNSPLHF.

Concerning this clonotype: This could be a read error, since a much larger clone is one nucleotide away. This rearrangement joins TRBV2 to TRBJ2-3; the D gene is possibly TRBD2 (5 bases). The CDR3 runs 14 residues. Germline assignment: CDR1 SNHLY and CDR2 FYNNEI. CDR3 amino acids: CASKASSPTDTQNF. In DNA form, the CDR3 reads TGTGCCAGCAAGGCTAGCTCCCCCACAGATACGCAGAATTTT. Combining the CDR3 with reference TRBV2 and TRBJ2-3 gives the whole variable domain EPEVTQTPSHQVTQMGQEVILRCVPISNHLYFYWYRQILGQKVEFLVSFYNNEISEKSEIFDDQFSVERPDGSNFTLKIRSTKLEDSAMYFCASKASSPTDTQNFGPGTRLTVL.

This clonotype was seen repeatedly, ten times or more. This chain connects TRBV20-1 to TRBJ2-5; 9 nucleotides agree with TRBD1. Germline CDR1 and CDR2: DFQATT and SNEGSKA (reference sequence). The CDR3 length is 14 residues. Germline trimming cut 6 bases from V and 5 bases from J; bases unmatched to any gene: 10. CDR3 in amino acids: CSAPPGQGPETQYF. For the CDR3, the DNA is TGCAGTGCCCCACCGGGACAGGGCCCCGAGACCCAGTACTTC.

This clonotype came up many times. This chain joins TRBV6-5 and TRBJ2-3, with 8 nucleotides matching TRBD1. Germline lookup yields CDR1 MNHEY and CDR2 SVGAGI. The CDR3 spans 13 residues. The V segment lost 3 bases and the J segment 9 bases; nucleotides outside the gene matches: 5. The CDR3 spells CASSYYNRGTQYF. In nucleotides, the CDR3 is TGTGCCAGCAGTTATTATAACAGGGGGACGCAGTATTTT.

This clonotype has only a few counts. The genes are TRBV5-1 and TRBJ2-5, with TRBD1 as a possible D gene (6 bases). In germline, CDR1 is SGHRS, CDR2 YFSETQ. The V gene lost 3 bases and the J gene lost 5 bases, with 11 bases spanning the gap. The CDR3 has 13 residues. CDR3 amino acids: CASSYGGGETQYF. CDR3 DNA: TGCGCCAGCAGCTATGGTGGGGGCGAGACCCAGTACTTC.

For this clonotype: A much more abundant neighbour one base away suggests this may be a read error. This chain uses TRBV6-1 with TRBJ1-1; 8 bases match TRBD1. V was clipped by 3 bases and J by 4 bases; unmatched bases: 10. CDR3 length equals 16 residues. From germline, CDR1 is MNHNS and CDR2 SASEGT. The CDR3 loop is CASSDPWTGSSTEAFF. In DNA form, the CDR3 reads TGTGCCAGCAGTGATCCCTGGACAGGGTCCAGCACTGAAGCTTTCTTT.